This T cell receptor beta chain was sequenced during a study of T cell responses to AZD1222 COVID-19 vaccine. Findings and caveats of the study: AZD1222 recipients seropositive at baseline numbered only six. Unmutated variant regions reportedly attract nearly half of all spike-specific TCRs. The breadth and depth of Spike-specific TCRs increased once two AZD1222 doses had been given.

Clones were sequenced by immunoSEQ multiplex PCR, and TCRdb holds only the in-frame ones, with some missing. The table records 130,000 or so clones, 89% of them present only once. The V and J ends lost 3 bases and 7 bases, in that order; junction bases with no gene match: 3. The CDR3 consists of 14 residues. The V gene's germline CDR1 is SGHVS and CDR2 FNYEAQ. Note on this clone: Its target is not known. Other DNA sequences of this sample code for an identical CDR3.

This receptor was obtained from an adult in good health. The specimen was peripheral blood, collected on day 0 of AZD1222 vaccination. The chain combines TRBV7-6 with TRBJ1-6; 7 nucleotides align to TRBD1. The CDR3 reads CASSFGTDNSPLHF. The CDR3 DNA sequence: TGTGCCAGCAGCTTCGGGACAGACAATTCACCCCTCCACTTT.